This TCR beta chain was sequenced for a study of T cell repertoires in cytomegalovirus infection. About the study: HLA-B-restricted CMV epitopes that are well studied, plus recently identified HLA-C-restricted ones, were used by the study. Carrying CMV and the relevant HLA type showed in public TCR beta signatures.

TCRdb used MiXCR to reprocess the reads, holding one entry per CDR3 protein. The sample lists about 830,000 distinct CDR3 sequences, approximately 30% seen once, with around an eighth in the top ten. Whole-study findings and limits: CMV-specific TCR beta clonotypes restricted by HLA-C were the ones dominating the ex vivo response. Identification of carriers of CMV plus the relevant HLA was performed using cumulative public TCR beta family frequency.

The V gene's germline CDR1 is MNHEY and CDR2 SVGEGT. CDR3 length: 14 amino acids. J was trimmed by 9 bases and V by 4 bases; bases with no gene match: 6. About this clonotype: Its matching antigen is unknown.

The sequence was collected from a human donor in good health (CMV status not recorded). Some clones in this sample may be carry-over from other donors' samples. V and J are TRBV6-2 or TRBV6-3 and TRBJ1-6; 7 positions match TRBD1. Sample: cultured CD8+ T cells from PBMCs, taken from culture after CMV antigen stimulation. The CDR3 here is CASSSDRAASPLHF. The CDR3 DNA reads as TGTGCCAGCAGTTCCGACAGGGCGGCTTCACCCCTCCACTTT.